This T cell receptor beta chain was captured by sequencing in a study of T cell responses to AZD1222 COVID-19 vaccine. Broader study findings: Breadth and depth of Spike-specific TCRs rose after two AZD1222 doses. Every sample of the repertoires postdated the peak T cell response.

CDR3 length: 11 amino acids. Germline V gene sequence: CDR1 SGHAT, CDR2 FQNNGV. Trimming took off 3 bases at V and 12 bases at J, with 11 bases between the two ends. This clone appeared a single time. The antigen remains unidentified. Profiled with immunoSEQ multiplex PCR; TCRdb holds only in-frame clones, not every one. The sample includes about 150,000 clones, 90% of them seen just once. The sequence came from an adult who received the AZD1222 COVID-19 vaccine. The chain has TRBV11-2 and TRBJ1-1; D perhaps matches TRBD1 (5 bases). This specimen consisted of peripheral blood, obtained 28 days after the second AZD1222 dose. This CDR3 reads CASSFSRDPFF. Here the CDR3 DNA reads TGTGCCAGCAGCTTCTCCAGGGACCCTTTCTTT. Full variable domain (missing parts from reference TRBV11-2 and TRBJ1-1): EAGVAQSPRYKIIEKRQSVAFWCNPISGHATLYWYQQILGQGPKLLIQFQNNGVVDDSQLPKDRFSAERLKGVDSTLKIQPAKLEDSAVYLCASSFSRDPFFGQGTRLTVV.